The next 20 T cell receptor beta chains were all read from a single sample in a study of a mutant IDH1 vaccine in newly diagnosed glioma. Time point defined: week 11, during vaccination. Mutant IDH1 20-mer peptide, at 300 ug, made up each vaccine dose, with topical imiquimod. Assay: immunoSEQ multiplex PCR; the TCRdb copy retains only in-frame clones and omits some. The sample holds roughly 130,000 clones, roughly 75% seen once. These TCRs' antigens remain unknown. The sequencing here drew on PBMCs, taken from a glioma patient whose treatment included an IDH1 peptide vaccine. These receptors were obtained from a middle-aged man with glioma.

The table lists this clone with a count of one. V and J are TRBV6-6 and TRBJ2-5; 13 nucleotides align to TRBD2. Per the germline V gene, CDR1 is MNHNY and CDR2 is SVGAGI (reference sequence). V lost 6 bases and J lost 4; bases outside the gene matches: 8. The CDR3 covers 16 residues. CDR3 coding DNA: TGTGCCAGCAGGCCACCGGGACTAGCGGGGCGAGAGACCCAGTACTTC. Its translation: CASRPPGLAGRETQYF.

The chain employs TRBV30 and TRBJ2-1; D possibly corresponds to TRBD1 (6 bases). The CDR3 covers 15 residues. Germline CDR1 is GTSNPN and CDR2 is SVGIG (reference sequence). V was trimmed by 0 bases and J by 8 bases, leaving 17 bases between them. CDR3 nucleotide sequence: TGTGCCTGGAGTGTACGGGGTAGGGGGATGCATGAGCAGTTCTTC. Its protein product is CAWSVRGRGMHEQFF.

This clone was picked up a small number of times. The V call is TRBV15, the J call TRBJ2-4, with D possibly being TRBD1 or TRBD2 (5 bases each). V was shortened by 5 bases and J by 0 bases, with 20 bases between the two germline ends. CDR3 length: 18 amino acids. Germline assignment: CDR1 LNHNV and CDR2 YYDKDF (reference sequence). CDR3 bases: TGTGCCACCAGCGGGACGATATTGGCGGGTATAGCCAAAAACATTCAGTACTTC. The encoded protein is CATSGTILAGIAKNIQYF.

The chain recombines TRBV7-2 with TRBJ1-2; D is perhaps TRBD1 (5 bases). CDR1 and CDR2 (germline): SGHTA, FQGNSA. This CDR3 contains 14 residues. V lost 8 bases, J lost 8 bases, and 21 bases lay in between. CDR3 amino acids: CASGRDRAGGGYTF. The CDR3, as DNA: TGTGCCAGCGGCAGGGATAGGGCAGGAGGAGGCTACACCTTC.

This clone was seen a single time. V gene TRBV19 combines with J gene TRBJ2-7; D might be TRBD1 (7 bases). Germline V gives CDR1 LNHDA, CDR2 SQIVND (reference sequence). V was clipped by 3 bases and J by 4 bases, with 13 bases between them. The CDR3 is made up of 14 amino acids. The CDR3 loop reads CASSIGGGAYEQYF. The DNA for the CDR3 is TGTGCCAGTAGTATTGGAGGGGGCGCTTACGAGCAGTACTTC.

The CDR3 DNA reads as TGTGCCAGTAGTACCCTCCCAGGGGGAGGCACCGGGGAGCTGTTTTTT. Encoded protein: CASSTLPGGGTGELFF. The V gene is TRBV19, the J gene TRBJ2-2; D is possibly TRBD1 (7 bases). CDR1 and CDR2 from the germline V gene are LNHDA and SQIVND (reference sequence). The CDR3 is 16 amino acids. V was cut by 4 bases and J by 4 bases, with 16 bases left in between. The full variable domain, completed using reference TRBV19 and TRBJ2-2, is DGGITQSPKYLFRKEGQNVTLSCEQNLNHDAMYWYRQDPGQGLRLIYYSQIVNDFQKGDIAEGYSVSREKKESFPLTVTSAQKNPTAFYLCASSTLPGGGTGELFFGEGSRLTVL.

The V gene is TRBV7-6, the J gene TRBJ2-1; D unresolved. The CDR3 sequence is 15 residues long. Trimming pared 0 bases from V and 9 bases from J, leaving 15 bases between. Germline V gene sequence: CDR1 SGHVS, CDR2 FNYEAQ. CDR3 DNA: TGTGCCAGCAGCTTAGCGCCGGGCGTAGGCTCTGAGCAGTTCTTC. It encodes CASSLAPGVGSEQFF. The variable domain in full, with the rest retrieved from reference TRBV7-6 and TRBJ2-1, is GAGVSQSPRYKVTKRGQDVALRCDPISGHVSLYWYRQALGQGPEFLTYFNYEAQQDKSGLPNDRFSAERPEGSISTLTIQRTEQRDSAMYRCASSLAPGVGSEQFFGPGTRLTVL.

This clone is a singleton in its sample. The genes are TRBV7-2 and TRBJ2-1; 12 bases agree with TRBD2. The CDR3 totals 14 residues. In germline, CDR1 is SGHTA, CDR2 FQGNSA. V dropped 5 bases and J dropped 9; count of bases not matched to a gene: 5. CDR3 nucleotides: TGTGCCAGCAGCCTCCGACTAGCGGGGGTTGAGCAGTTCTTC. Its translation: CASSLRLAGVEQFF. Combining the CDR3 with reference TRBV7-2 and TRBJ2-1 gives the whole variable domain GAGVSQSPSNKVTEKGKDVELRCDPISGHTALYWYRQSLGQGLEFLIYFQGNSAPDKSGLPSDRFSAERTGGSVSTLTIQRTQQEDSAVYLCASSLRLAGVEQFFGPGTRLTVL.

The V gene is TRBV4-3, the J gene TRBJ2-7; TRBD2 aligns across 10 bases. CDR1 is LGHNA and CDR2 is YSLEER in the germline V gene. The CDR3 loop spans 16 amino acids. The J segment lost 2 bases and the V segment lost 2 bases, leaving 6 bases of the junction unmatched. The CDR3: CASSQWTSGITYEQYF. The CDR3 nucleotides are TGCGCCAGCAGCCAATGGACTAGCGGTATCACCTACGAGCAGTACTTC.

This chain uses TRBV4-1 with TRBJ2-1; D ambiguous. V lost 3 bases, J lost 9 bases, and 18 bases lay in between. The CDR3 extends over 15 amino acids. Germline V gives CDR1 MGHRA, CDR2 YSYEKL. The CDR3 bases are TGCGCCAGCAGCCAGTTGGACCCCCCGCGAGGTGAGCAGTTCTTC. Its protein is CASSQLDPPRGEQFF.

The V and J genes are TRBV6-6 and TRBJ2-3, with 7 bases matching TRBD2. CDR3 length: 15 amino acids. Germline loops: CDR1 MNHNY, CDR2 SVGAGI (reference sequence). V was clipped by 4 bases and J by 3 bases; unmatched bases: 7. The CDR3 loop reads CASSSSGEGTDTQYF. DNA for the CDR3: TGTGCCAGCAGTTCGAGCGGGGAGGGGACAGATACGCAGTATTTT.

The V gene is TRBV4-3, the J gene TRBJ2-1; no reliable D call. The CDR3 consists of 15 residues. Trimming removed 4 bases from V and 0 bases from J, with 10 bases in between. Germline V gives CDR1 LGHNA, CDR2 YSLEER. This CDR3 is CASSLTWSSYNEQFF. The CDR3 region has the DNA TGCGCCAGCAGCCTTACATGGAGCTCCTACAATGAGCAGTTCTTC.

This chain links TRBV19 with TRBJ2-3; 8 bases align to TRBD1. Germline assignment: CDR1 LNHDA and CDR2 SQIVND (reference sequence). There are 16 residues in the CDR3. Trimming removed 3 bases from V and 3 bases from J; junction bases left unmatched: 8. The CDR3 nucleotides are TGTGCCAGTAGTATGGGTCAGGGGGCGCAGACAGATACGCAGTATTTT. Amino acids: CASSMGQGAQTDTQYF. The full variable domain, rest sourced from reference TRBV19 and TRBJ2-3, is DGGITQSPKYLFRKEGQNVTLSCEQNLNHDAMYWYRQDPGQGLRLIYYSQIVNDFQKGDIAEGYSVSREKKESFPLTVTSAQKNPTAFYLCASSMGQGAQTDTQYFGPGTRLTVL.

The V call is TRBV27, the J call TRBJ2-3; 13 positions agree with TRBD2. Germline V CDR1 and CDR2: MNHEY, SMNVEV (reference sequence). This CDR3 is built from 16 residues. V gave up 5 bases and J gave up 6 bases; unmatched junction bases: 8. This CDR3 is CASSSAGTSGTDTQYF. CDR3 DNA sequence: TGTGCCAGCAGTAGCGCCGGGACTAGCGGGACGGATACGCAGTATTTT.

This rearrangement joins TRBV19 to TRBJ2-1; 7 bases are a match to TRBD2. Per the germline V gene, CDR1 is LNHDA and CDR2 is SQIVND (reference sequence). The CDR3 runs 14 residues. The trim removed 8 bases at V and 0 bases at J, leaving 4 bases unmatched. Written as DNA, the CDR3 is TGTGCCAGTGGGAGGGACCTCTCCTACAATGAGCAGTTCTTC. This codes for CASGRDLSYNEQFF.

V usage is TRBV2 and J usage is TRBJ1-5; TRBD1 matches 8 bases. This CDR3 is 17 amino acids long. The germline V gene encodes CDR1 SNHLY and CDR2 FYNNEI. Germline trimming cut 5 bases from V and 2 bases from J; bases unmatched to any gene: 11. Here the CDR3 reads CASSLVPGQVGNQPQHF. The CDR3 coding sequence is TGTGCCAGCAGTCTAGTACCGGGACAGGTCGGCAATCAGCCCCAGCATTTT.

V usage is TRBV4-2 and J usage is TRBJ2-1; D is possibly TRBD1 or TRBD2 (6 bases each). CDR3 size: 17 residues. The germline V and J ends were trimmed by 1 base and 9 bases, with 22 bases remaining between them. Germline V CDR1 and CDR2: LGHNA, YNFKEQ. CDR3 coding DNA: TGTGCCAGCAGCCAAGTCGGGGGCTCCGGGAATTACGTTGAGCAGTTCTTC. Protein: CASSQVGGSGNYVEQFF.

The V and J genes are TRBV30 and TRBJ2-5; 7 positions agree with TRBD1. The CDR3 has 12 amino acids. Germline V lookup: CDR1 GTSNPN, CDR2 SVGIG (reference sequence). V trimming: 5 bases; J trimming: 6 bases; junction bases outside the gene matches: 6. The CDR3 sequence is CAWETGEKTQYF. In DNA, the CDR3 is TGTGCCTGGGAAACAGGGGAAAAGACCCAGTACTTC.

The genes are TRBV27 and TRBJ2-1; D gene uncertain. This CDR3 is 14 amino acids long. V dropped 2 bases and J dropped 4 bases, with 9 bases sitting between them. The V gene's germline CDR1 is MNHEY and CDR2 SMNVEV (reference sequence). The CDR3 reads CASSLLGLYNEQFF. The CDR3 DNA reads as TGTGCCAGCAGTTTACTCGGGTTGTACAATGAGCAGTTCTTC.

This chain links TRBV14 with TRBJ2-7; D is ambiguous. V was shortened by 5 bases and J by 3 bases, with 14 bases between the two germline ends. CDR1 SGHDN and CDR2 FVKESK come from the germline V gene. This CDR3 contains 14 residues. Here the CDR3 reads CASSTRFRYYEQYF. For the CDR3, the DNA is TGTGCCAGCAGCACCCGGTTCCGCTACTACGAGCAGTACTTC.